These 6 T cell receptor beta chains share one sample of origin, sequenced in a study of T cells expressing NK-cell markers. TCRdb re-called the 5' RACE reads; every CDR3 protein appears as one record, without DNA. The sample is made up of some 500,000 distinct CDR3 sequences, and the top ten hold more than 1.4% of it. Sequencing used blood T cells: a sorted CD56 or NKG2C T cell subset, CD4+ or CD8+ T cells, or bulk PBMC T cells (not recorded which). Every receptor here comes from a woman between 45 and 65 years old in good health.

The V and J genes are TRBV7-9 and TRBJ1-3. The CDR3 runs to 15 residues. The germline CDR1 and CDR2 sequences are SEHNR and FQNEAQ (reference sequence). This chain's CDR3 is CASSSLTGPGNTIYF.

The chain joins TRBV20-1 to TRBJ2-7; TCRdb's assignment of TRBD1 cannot be checked, as there is no DNA. The CDR3 spans 13 residues. Germline loops: CDR1 DFQATT, CDR2 SNEGSKA (reference sequence). CDR3: CSAGQAARREQYF.

The V and J genes are TRBV6-2 or TRBV6-3 and TRBJ1-5; without DNA, the TCRdb call of TRBD1 cannot be checked. The CDR3 spans 14 residues. Germline CDR1 is MNHEY and CDR2 is SVGEGT. CDR3 in amino acids: CASTGVGGNQPQHF.

This chain's CDR3 is CSVEVGSLNTEAFF. The rearrangement uses TRBV29-1 and TRBJ1-1. The CDR3 contains 14 residues. From germline, CDR1 is SQVTM and CDR2 ANQGSEA.

This sequence joins TRBV21-1 and TRBJ2-1. TRBV21-1 represents a pseudogene. The CDR3 sequence is 16 residues long. The CDR3 sequence: CASSKESTSSYNEQFF.

The CDR3 here is CASSAQGAEETQYF. V is TRBV9 and J is TRBJ2-5; the TRBD1 assignment by TCRdb is unverifiable without DNA. In germline, CDR1 is SGDLS, CDR2 YYNGEE. The CDR3 loop spans 14 amino acids.